This T cell receptor (delta chain) was captured by sequencing in a study of Vδ1+ human thymocytes (dated by TCRdb to about 2018). Context from the whole study: The study characterised mRNA-level TRG and TRD CDR3 repertoires of highly purified Vdelta1+ thymocytes from young children as a data resource. Validation of the multiplex-based CDR3 amplicon strategy against 5'RACE-based CDR3 amplicon generation methods had been performed previously. Findings and caveats that apply to the study as a whole: Despite high sort purity, about 20% of thymic TRD sequences were Vdelta2 (and few Vdelta3), unlike peripheral blood Vdelta1+ controls. Donors did not cluster by age or sex, so the analyses were not stratified by age or sex. Because unexpected Vdelta2 sequences could lead to misinterpretation of bulk repertoire data, the authors recommended using highly purified populations and single-cell validation. Many TRG clonotypes were shared between donors (up to about 7x10^3), whereas TRD repertoires were essentially private (max roughly 120 shared). Thymic TRG and TRD repertoires appeared highly polyclonal with Gaussian CDR3 length distributions, unlike oligoclonal peripheral blood repertoires.

Thymic samples were depleted of alphabeta T cells, then CD3+ TCRVdelta1+ TCRVdelta2- thymocytes were FACS-sorted. The purity of the sorted Vdelta1+ thymocytes was between about 97% and 99.6%. Thymic specimens came from under 10 paediatric patients undergoing corrective cardiac surgery, aged from about 5 days to 17 months. After the thymic tissue was dispersed, mononuclear cells were isolated using a Histopaque-1077 density gradient. For staining, the antibodies used were anti-TCRVdelta1 clone TS8.2, anti-TCRVdelta2 clone B6, anti-CD3 clone HIT3a and anti-TCRalphabeta clone IP26. Including the terminal cysteine and phenylalanine, the CDR3 comprises 19 residues. Only the CDR3 DNA is retained, 57 bases long and in frame from the first base. V and J lose 5 bases and 0 bases, and a span of 25 bases separates them. According to the germline V gene, CDR1 reads TSWWSYY and CDR2 reads QGS. Regarding this clone: The antigen it recognizes is unknown. No much larger clone exists at a distance of one base, and base qualities are not known.

RNA was isolated using the RNeasy mini kit, and reverse transcription was performed with Superscript III. CDR3 amplicons were generated by multiplex PCR with pooled V-gene forward primers and a constant-region reverse primer carrying Illumina adaptor overhangs. After gel purification, amplicons were indexed with Nextera index primers over approximately 8 extra PCR cycles and were then purified with AMPure XP beads. Libraries were sequenced on an Illumina MiSeq with paired-end 250 bp reads, dual indexing and around 22% PhiX spike-in. Processing in the source paper ran as follows. Read quality was checked with FastQC, and TRG read pairs were merged using ea-utils fastq-join. Sequences were annotated with IMGT/HighV-QUEST, keeping only productive sequences with unambiguous V-gene assignment; clonotypes were defined by identical CDR3 sequence. For downstream analysis, VDJtools 1.1.1, tcR 2.2.3, Treemap and vegan Shannon diversity in R 3.4.4 were used. For TCRdb, the public reads were processed anew by CATT, and duplicate DNA sequences were folded into one row. TCRdb, not the original authors, processed these V and J calls. Within this sample are 50,000 to 60,000 delta-chain clones, with around 15% of them counted one time only. Jointly, the top ten make up 0.3% to 0.45% of the sample.

The chain employs TRDV1 and TRDJ1, with the D gene not clear enough to name. The sequence was collected from a girl under three years old who had congenital heart surgery. The sequenced sample was Vdelta1+ gamma-delta thymocytes from the thymus. The sample's cell subset or site label is to be understood as: FACS-sorted CD3+ TCRalphabeta- TCRVdelta1+ TCRVdelta2- thymocytes. This receptor has the CDR3 CALGPRLLRQLPYTDKLIF. The DNA sequence is given as TGTGCTCTTGGGCCCCGCCTCCTGCGGCAACTGCCATACACCGATAAACTCATCTTT.